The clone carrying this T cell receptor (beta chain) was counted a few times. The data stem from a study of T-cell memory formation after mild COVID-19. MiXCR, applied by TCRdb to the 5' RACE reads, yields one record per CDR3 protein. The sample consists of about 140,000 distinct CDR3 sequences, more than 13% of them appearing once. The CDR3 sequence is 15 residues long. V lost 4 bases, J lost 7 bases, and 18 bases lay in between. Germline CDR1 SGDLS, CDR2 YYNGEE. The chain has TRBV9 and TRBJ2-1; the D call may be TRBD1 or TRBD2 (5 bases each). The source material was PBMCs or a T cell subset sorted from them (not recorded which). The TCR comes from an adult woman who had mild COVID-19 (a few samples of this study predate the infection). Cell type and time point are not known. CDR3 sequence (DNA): TGTGCCAGCAGCCCCTACGACAGCTCGGGGAATGAGCAGTTCTTC. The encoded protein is CASSPYDSSGNEQFF.